These 22 T cell receptor beta chains came from one sample sequenced in a study of regulatory T cells in long-lasting Graves disease. Time point denoted: newly diagnosed GD, antithyroid drugs for less than 3 months. PBMC RNA served as the TCR library source. Relying on iRepertoire HTBI primers and Arm-PCR of CDR3 regions, the team built TCR beta libraries. MiXCR, applied by TCRdb to the multiplex PCR reads, yields one record per CDR3 protein. The sample contains 360,000 or so distinct CDR3 sequences, about 10% of which appear only once. The data also belong to a second study, concerning T cells in Graves' hyperthyroidism and ophthalmopathy.

Sequenced here: peripheral blood mononuclear cells (PBMCs), sampled at new diagnosis, from a patient treated with antithyroid drugs. These receptor sequences come from a woman between 18 and 30 years old with Graves disease.

This clonotype is categorized as large. The V and J genes are TRBV7-2 and TRBJ2-7; TRBD2 aligns across 9 bases. J gave up 7 bases and V 4 bases, and 8 bases lay outside the gene matches. Germline V gene lookup returns CDR1 SGHTA and CDR2 FQGNSA. The CDR3 is 14 amino acids. The CDR3 reads CASSWRGSGSEQYF. CDR3 nucleotide sequence: TGTGCCAGCAGCTGGAGGGGTAGCGGGAGTGAGCAGTACTTC. The full variable domain, in which reference TRBV7-2 and TRBJ2-7 provide the parts outside the CDR3, is GAGVSQSPSNKVTEKGKDVELRCDPISGHTALYWYRQSLGQGLEFLIYFQGNSAPDKSGLPSDRFSAERTGGSVSTLTIQRTQQEDSAVYLCASSWRGSGSEQYFGPGTRLTVT.

This chain connects TRBV11-1 to TRBJ2-1; 8 bases map to TRBD2. CDR1 SGHAT and CDR2 FQDESV come from the germline V gene (reference sequence). With V trimmed by 3 bases and J by 6 bases, 19 bases remained unmatched. The CDR3 is 19 amino acids. The CDR3 protein is CASSFLPPGLEKKGNEQFF. The DNA of the CDR3 is TGTGCCAGCAGCTTCCTACCCCCGGGACTAGAAAAAAAAGGCAATGAGCAGTTCTTC.

This clonotype was observed at least ten times. J is TRBJ2-5 and V is TRBV28, with D unclear. The CDR3 sequence is 15 residues long. CDR1 and CDR2 from the germline V gene are MDHEN and SYDVKM. Trimming removed 5 bases from V and 4 bases from J, with 17 bases in between. The CDR3 region has the DNA TGTGCCAGCAGTACGGACGGCCAGGTATCAGAGACCCAGTACTTC. Translation gives CASSTDGQVSETQYF.

This clonotype was detected ten times or more. The chain is built from TRBV5-1 and TRBJ2-1; a weak D match, TRBD2 (6 bases). The germline CDR1 and CDR2 sequences are SGHRS and YFSETQ. This CDR3 has 12 residues. Deletions cut 8 bases from V and 8 bases from J, with 14 bases between. The CDR3 sequence: CASQRESDEQFF. The CDR3 nucleotides read TGCGCCAGTCAACGGGAGAGCGATGAGCAGTTCTTC.

This chain links TRBV20-1 with TRBJ1-2, with a tentative D call TRBD1 (6 bases). This CDR3 has 14 amino acids. Trimming shortened V by 1 base and J by 4 bases, and 13 bases separated the two germline ends. The germline gives CDR1 DFQATT, CDR2 SNEGSKA (reference sequence). CDR3 loop: CSARVGGSGYGYTF. Written as DNA, the CDR3 is TGCAGTGCTAGAGTGGGGGGCAGTGGCTATGGCTACACCTTC.

The chain couples TRBV24-1 to TRBJ2-7; 8 positions match TRBD1. V trimming: 7 bases; J trimming: 5 bases; junction bases outside the gene matches: 3. Germline V lookup: CDR1 KGHDR, CDR2 SFDVKD. The CDR3 spans 12 residues. The DNA for the CDR3 is TGTGCCACCAGGGACAGGGCCAACGAGCAGTACTTC. Translation: CATRDRANEQYF.

The rearrangement joins TRBV5-6 to TRBJ2-5; 13 nucleotides agree with TRBD2. Germline trimming cut 3 bases from V and 4 bases from J; bases unmatched to any gene: 3. Germline V gene lookup returns CDR1 SGHDT and CDR2 YYEEEE. The CDR3 consists of 15 residues. The CDR3 nucleotides are TGTGCCAGCAGCTATGGGACTAGCGGGGCAGAGACCCAGTACTTC. Translation gives CASSYGTSGAETQYF.

Comments on this clonotype: This may come from a read error, since a much larger clone is one base off. The chain combines TRBV7-9 with TRBJ2-2, with D possibly matching TRBD1 (6 bases). CDR1 SEHNR and CDR2 FQNEAQ come from the germline V gene (reference sequence). The CDR3 contains 16 residues. Deletions cut 5 bases from V and 0 bases from J, with 13 bases between. The DNA of the CDR3 is TGTGCCAGCAGCCCCAAGGGGGTGACGAACACCGGGGAGCTGTTTTTT. This sequence encodes CASSPKGVTNTGELFF.

The gene calls are TRBV12-3 or TRBV12-4 and TRBJ1-6; TRBD1 matches 7 bases. The length of the CDR3 is 15 residues. The V gene end was trimmed by 1 base and the J gene end by 7 bases; junction bases not matched to a gene: 4. The CDR3 sequence is CASSLEGQLNSPLHF. CDR3 bases: TGTGCCAGCAGTTTAGAGGGACAGCTCAATTCACCCCTCCACTTT.

This clonotype was seen ten or more times. The rearrangement links TRBV29-1 to TRBJ2-7; tentatively, D is TRBD2 (6 bases). The CDR3 covers 13 residues. V was shortened by 4 bases and J by 2 bases, with 12 bases between the two germline ends. The germline CDR1 and CDR2 sequences are SQVTM and ANQGSEA. CDR3 in DNA: TGCAGCGTTGGGAGGGACGGTACCTACGAGCAGTACTTC. Amino acid sequence: CSVGRDGTYEQYF.

This clonotype was recorded at least ten times. The rearrangement joins TRBV20-1 to TRBJ2-1, with 9 bases fitting TRBD2. Per germline, CDR1 DFQATT and CDR2 SNEGSKA (reference sequence). This CDR3 contains 15 residues. The J segment lost 5 bases and the V segment lost 7 bases, leaving 12 bases of the junction unmatched. CDR3 amino acids: CSVPRWREGNNEQFF. CDR3 sequence (DNA): TGCAGTGTCCCTCGGTGGCGGGAGGGTAACAATGAGCAGTTCTTC.

This clonotype has ten or more counts. The gene calls are TRBV29-1 and TRBJ2-1; the D is unclear. V was shortened by 4 bases and J by 8 bases, with 6 bases between the two germline ends. This CDR3 spans 10 amino acids. Germline values: CDR1 SQVTM, CDR2 ANQGSEA. CDR3 DNA: TGCAGCGTTGTGGGGTATGAGCAGTTCTTC. Translated: CSVVGYEQFF.

This clonotype was detected a few times. The CDR3 here is CSATLGTGAETQYF. CDR3 bases: TGCAGTGCGACCCTGGGGACAGGAGCAGAGACCCAGTACTTC. The chain has TRBV20-1 and TRBJ2-5; 8 nucleotides align to TRBD1. J was trimmed by 4 bases and V by 6 bases; bases with no gene match: 10. The CDR3 length is 14 residues. Germline V gene sequence: CDR1 DFQATT, CDR2 SNEGSKA (reference sequence).

This clonotype was picked up a small number of times. The V call is TRBV7-9, the J call TRBJ2-3; 7 bases agree with TRBD1. The junction had 11 bases not matched to a gene; V was cut back by 5 bases and J by 0 bases. This CDR3 region has 17 residues. CDR1 is SEHNR, CDR2 FQNEAQ, per germline (reference sequence). Here the CDR3 reads CASSITRRDRSTDTQYF. In DNA form, the CDR3 reads TGTGCCAGCAGCATAACACGCCGGGACAGAAGCACAGATACGCAGTATTTT.

This clonotype was counted ten times or more. The chain recombines TRBV12-3 or TRBV12-4 with TRBJ1-2, with D possibly being TRBD1 (6 bases). V dropped 1 base and J dropped 4 bases, with 16 bases sitting between them. The CDR3 has 16 residues. CDR3: CASSLVGTGTIYGYTF. CDR3 nucleotide sequence: TGTGCCAGCAGTTTAGTTGGAACAGGGACTATCTATGGCTACACCTTC.

This clonotype has just a few counts. The chain couples TRBV20-1 to TRBJ2-1; 11 bases map to TRBD2. Trimming cost V 5 bases and J 1 base; bases outside gene matches: 22. The V gene's germline CDR1 is DFQATT and CDR2 SNEGSKA (reference sequence). The CDR3 has 21 amino acids. This CDR3 is CSARTSGSAKSRRGSYNEQFF. The CDR3 region has the DNA TGCAGTGCTCGGACTAGCGGGTCAGCAAAGTCCCGTCGGGGGTCCTACAATGAGCAGTTCTTC.

There are many counts of this clonotype. The gene calls are TRBV7-2 and TRBJ2-2; 8 bases line up with TRBD2. This CDR3 spans 16 amino acids. J gave up 1 base and V 4 bases, and 5 bases lay outside the gene matches. Germline CDR1 reads SGHTA; CDR2 reads FQGNSA. Here the CDR3 DNA reads TGTGCCAGCAGCTCAAAGAGCGGGAGGAACACCGGGGAGCTGTTTTTT. Translation gives CASSSKSGRNTGELFF. The full variable domain, in which reference TRBV7-2 and TRBJ2-2 provide the parts outside the CDR3, is GAGVSQSPSNKVTEKGKDVELRCDPISGHTALYWYRQSLGQGLEFLIYFQGNSAPDKSGLPSDRFSAERTGGSVSTLTIQRTQQEDSAVYLCASSSKSGRNTGELFFGEGSRLTVL.

Only a few counts were recorded for this clonotype. A much more abundant neighbour one base away suggests this may be a read error. The chain has TRBV6-5 and TRBJ1-1; perhaps TRBD1 as D (5 bases). Looked up from germline, CDR1 is MNHEY and CDR2 is SVGAGI. V shed 4 bases and J shed 3 bases, with 15 bases lying between them. This CDR3 has 15 amino acids. This CDR3 reads CASSFTTESDTEAFF. In DNA, the CDR3 is TGTGCCAGCAGTTTCACGACAGAGTCGGACACTGAAGCTTTCTTT.

The gene calls are TRBV6-2 or TRBV6-3 and TRBJ1-2; a possible D gene is TRBD1 (5 bases). The CDR3 extends over 15 amino acids. V lost 0 bases, J lost 3 bases, and 11 bases lay in between. Per the germline V gene, CDR1 is MNHEY and CDR2 is SVGEGT. The CDR3 here is CASSYSVREDYGYTF. The CDR3 nucleotides read TGTGCCAGCAGTTACTCGGTCAGGGAGGACTATGGCTACACCTTC.

This clonotype was counted many times. V usage is TRBV30 and J usage is TRBJ1-1; D is possibly TRBD1 (6 bases). CDR3 length equals 12 residues. V dropped 6 bases and J dropped 2 bases, with 10 bases sitting between them. The V gene's germline CDR1 is GTSNPN and CDR2 SVGIG (reference sequence). The DNA of the CDR3 is TGTGCCTGTGACAGGACAAACACTGAAGCTTTCTTT. This sequence encodes CACDRTNTEAFF.

Ten or more counts support this clonotype. The J gene is TRBJ2-1, the V gene TRBV12-3 or TRBV12-4; TRBD1 is a possible D gene (6 bases). Trimming took off 8 bases at V and 7 bases at J, with 9 bases between the two ends. The CDR3 contains 11 residues. The CDR3 DNA reads as TGTGCCAGCCGCCAGGGGAATGAGCAGTTCTTC. Protein sequence: CASRQGNEQFF.

This clonotype was seen at least ten times. The genes are TRBV7-8 and TRBJ2-7; 11 positions agree with TRBD2. In germline, CDR1 is SGHVS, CDR2 FQNEAQ. The J segment lost 3 bases and the V segment lost 5 bases, leaving 21 bases of the junction unmatched. The CDR3 is 20 amino acids. The DNA for the CDR3 is TGTGCCAGCAGCCCACTCCGGGGCAGGGAAAGACTAGCGGGGTACTACGAGCAGTACTTC. Amino acids: CASSPLRGRERLAGYYEQYF.